One and the same sample provided the 8 T cell receptor beta chains below, sequenced in a study of blood T cell repertoires in COVID-19. The table came from immunoSEQ multiplex PCR; TCRdb's copy has only in-frame clones and leaves some out. The profile shows about 36,000 clones, 75% to 85% of them singletons. Input material: peripheral blood. These receptors originate from a human donor in a cohort sampled during active or convalescent COVID-19. The donor label of this sample is uncertain.

The chain joins TRBV7-9 to TRBJ1-2; 11 nucleotides line up with TRBD1. Germline assignment: CDR1 SEHNR and CDR2 FQNEAQ (reference sequence). V shed 7 bases and J 5 bases; nucleotides not matched to a gene: 6. The CDR3 has 14 residues. The CDR3 here is CASNGDRGGYGYTF. The CDR3 region has the DNA TGTGCCAGCAACGGGGACAGGGGGGGATATGGCTACACCTTC.

This clone was picked up a small number of times. The V and J genes are TRBV19 and TRBJ1-2, with 8 nucleotides matching TRBD1. The germline V gene encodes CDR1 LNHDA and CDR2 SQIVND (reference sequence). The CDR3 runs to 13 residues. J was trimmed by 5 bases and V by 6 bases; bases with no gene match: 5. The CDR3 nucleotides are TGTGCCAGTAGAGCGACAGGGGAATATGGCTACACCTTC. It is translated as CASRATGEYGYTF.

This clone was seen a few times. The sample holds other DNA sequences that translate to the same CDR3. CDR3 sequence (DNA): TGTGCCATCAGCGGGACAGGGACTAATGGCTACACCTTC. Its protein is CAISGTGTNGYTF. The chain links TRBV10-3 to TRBJ1-2; the match to TRBD1 covers 9 bases. CDR3 length equals 13 residues. The germline V gene has CDR1 ENHRY and CDR2 SYGVKD. V dropped 6 bases and J dropped 6; count of bases not matched to a gene: 5.

This chain joins TRBV11-3 and TRBJ2-7, with D tentatively TRBD2 (6 bases). This CDR3 is 15 amino acids long. V was clipped by 5 bases and J by 4 bases, with 18 bases between them. The germline V gene encodes CDR1 SGHNT and CDR2 YENEEA. CDR3 residues: CASSPRRDGGYEQYF. In DNA form, the CDR3 reads TGTGCCAGCAGCCCAAGGCGGGATGGAGGATACGAGCAGTACTTC.

The CDR3 loop reads CASSQVLVAGGSYEQYF. The CDR3 DNA reads TGCGCCAGCAGCCAAGTCCTGGTAGCGGGAGGCTCCTACGAGCAGTACTTC. The chain employs TRBV4-1 and TRBJ2-7; 10 nucleotides agree with TRBD2. From germline, CDR1 is MGHRA and CDR2 YSYEKL. CDR3 length: 17 residues. V was clipped by 1 base and J by 0 bases; unmatched bases: 6.

The rearrangement uses TRBV9 and TRBJ2-7; 14 bases fit TRBD2. The CDR3 totals 14 residues. Trimming took 2 bases from V and 7 from J; bases not matched to a gene: 2. Looked up from germline, CDR1 is SGDLS and CDR2 is YYNGEE. The CDR3 reads CASSVGLAGGEQYF. The CDR3 DNA is TGTGCCAGCAGCGTCGGACTAGCGGGAGGTGAGCAGTACTTC.

This clone occurred once. The gene calls are TRBV28 and TRBJ1-5; D not resolved. Looked up from germline, CDR1 is MDHEN and CDR2 is SYDVKM. The CDR3 loop spans 14 amino acids. Trimming pared 3 bases from V and 4 bases from J, leaving 10 bases between. The CDR3 reads CASSLVSGNQPQHF. The CDR3 DNA follows: TGTGCCAGCAGTTTGGTCTCGGGTAATCAGCCCCAGCATTTT.

This chain uses TRBV5-6 with TRBJ2-1, with TRBD1 as a possible D gene (5 bases). The CDR3 runs to 14 residues. Deletions cut 0 bases from V and 8 bases from J, with 12 bases between. From germline, CDR1 is SGHDT and CDR2 YYEEEE. The DNA of the CDR3 is TGTGCCAGCAGCTTGGGGCTACCCAGGGATGAGCAGTTCTTC. It encodes CASSLGLPRDEQFF.